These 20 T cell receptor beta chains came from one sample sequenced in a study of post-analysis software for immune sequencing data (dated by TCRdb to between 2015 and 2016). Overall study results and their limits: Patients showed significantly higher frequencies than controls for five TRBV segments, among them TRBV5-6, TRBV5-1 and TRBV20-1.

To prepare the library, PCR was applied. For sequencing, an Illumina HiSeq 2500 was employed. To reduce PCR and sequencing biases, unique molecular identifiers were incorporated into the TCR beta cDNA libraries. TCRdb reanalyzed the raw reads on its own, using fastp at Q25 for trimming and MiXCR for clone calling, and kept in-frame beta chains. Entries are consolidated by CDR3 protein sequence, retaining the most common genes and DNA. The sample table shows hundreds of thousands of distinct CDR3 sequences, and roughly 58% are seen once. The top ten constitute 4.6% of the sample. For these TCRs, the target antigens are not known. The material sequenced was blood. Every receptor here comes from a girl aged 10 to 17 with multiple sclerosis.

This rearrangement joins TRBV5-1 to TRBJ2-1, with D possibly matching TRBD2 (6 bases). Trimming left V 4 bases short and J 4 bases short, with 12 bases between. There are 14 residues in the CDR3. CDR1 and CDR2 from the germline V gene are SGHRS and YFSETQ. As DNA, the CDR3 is TGCGCCAGCAGCGGGGGGACGGATTACAATGAGCAGTTCTTC. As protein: CASSGGTDYNEQFF.

The chain's CDR3 is CASSDERNTEAFF. In DNA form, the CDR3 reads TGTGCCAGCAGCGACGAGAGGAACACTGAAGCTTTCTTT. This chain connects TRBV12-3 or TRBV12-4 to TRBJ1-1, with D unresolved. The CDR3 runs to 13 residues. Trimming took 6 bases from V and 1 from J, leaving 9 bases between them.

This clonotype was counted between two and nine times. The CDR3 region has the DNA TGTGCCAGCAGACTTGGGCGGGGACAGGGGGCTTATGGCTACACCTTC. Protein sequence: CASRLGRGQGAYGYTF. The chain has TRBV6-6 and TRBJ1-2, with 12 bases identical to TRBD1. This CDR3 comprises 16 residues. The germline CDR1 and CDR2 sequences are MNHNY and SVGAGI (reference sequence). Germline trimming cut 6 bases from V and 5 bases from J; bases unmatched to any gene: 10.

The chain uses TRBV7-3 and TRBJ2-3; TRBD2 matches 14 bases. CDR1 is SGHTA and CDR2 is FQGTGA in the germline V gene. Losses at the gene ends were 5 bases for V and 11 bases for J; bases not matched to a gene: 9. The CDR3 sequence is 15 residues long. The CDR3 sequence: CASSPGTSGGGRQYF. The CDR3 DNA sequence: TGTGCCAGCAGCCCCGGGACTAGCGGGGGTGGGAGGCAGTATTTT.

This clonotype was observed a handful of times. The CDR3 reads CASSDRVPPGVQYF. The CDR3 coding sequence is TGTGCCAGCAGTGACAGGGTCCCACCGGGGGTGCAGTACTTC. The gene calls are TRBV25-1 and TRBJ2-7; perhaps TRBD2 as D (6 bases). CDR3 length: 14 residues. V lost 3 bases to trimming and J lost 9 bases, with 18 bases between them. The germline CDR1 and CDR2 sequences are MGHDK and SYGVNS.

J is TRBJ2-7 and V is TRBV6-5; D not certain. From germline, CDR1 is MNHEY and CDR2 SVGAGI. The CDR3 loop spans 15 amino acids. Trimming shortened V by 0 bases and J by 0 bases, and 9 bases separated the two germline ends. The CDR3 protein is CASSYSRDFSYEQYF. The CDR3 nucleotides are TGTGCCAGCAGTTACTCGAGAGACTTCTCCTACGAGCAGTACTTC.

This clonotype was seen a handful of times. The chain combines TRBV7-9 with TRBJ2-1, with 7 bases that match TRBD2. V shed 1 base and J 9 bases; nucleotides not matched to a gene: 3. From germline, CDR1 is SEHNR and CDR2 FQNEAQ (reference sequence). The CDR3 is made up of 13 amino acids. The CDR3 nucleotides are TGTGCCAGCAGCTTAGTAGCGGGTTCTGAGCAGTTCTTC. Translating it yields CASSLVAGSEQFF. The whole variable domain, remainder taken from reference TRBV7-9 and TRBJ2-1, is DTGVSQNPRHKITKRGQNVTFRCDPISEHNRLYWYRQTLGQGPEFLTYFQNEAQLEKSRLLSDRFSAERPKGSFSTLEIQRTEQGDSAMYLCASSLVAGSEQFFGPGTRLTVL.

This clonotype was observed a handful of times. The CDR3 region is CSVESLAGIAYEQYF. CDR3 DNA sequence: TGCAGCGTTGAGTCCCTAGCGGGAATAGCCTACGAGCAGTACTTC. The chain links TRBV29-1 to TRBJ2-7, with TRBD2 identical over 9 bases. The CDR3 sequence is 15 residues long. The germline CDR1 and CDR2 sequences are SQVTM and ANQGSEA. Trimming cost V 3 bases and J 2 bases; bases outside gene matches: 8.

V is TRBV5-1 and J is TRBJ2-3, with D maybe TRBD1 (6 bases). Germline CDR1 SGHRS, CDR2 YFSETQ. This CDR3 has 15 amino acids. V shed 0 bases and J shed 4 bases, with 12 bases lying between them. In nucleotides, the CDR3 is TGCGCCAGCAGCTTGGGGGGGCCCCGCGCAGATACGCAGTATTTT. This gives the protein CASSLGGPRADTQYF.

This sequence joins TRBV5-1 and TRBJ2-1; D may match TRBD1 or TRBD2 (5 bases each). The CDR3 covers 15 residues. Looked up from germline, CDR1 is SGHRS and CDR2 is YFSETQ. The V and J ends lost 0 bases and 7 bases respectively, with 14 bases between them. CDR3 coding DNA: TGCGCCAGCAGCTTGGCGCAGGGCCCGGGGAATGAGCAGTTCTTC. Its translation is CASSLAQGPGNEQFF.

CDR3 amino acids: CASSLTELSTQYF. The CDR3 nucleotides are TGTGCCAGCAGCCTGACCGAGCTTAGTACGCAGTATTTT. The chain couples TRBV7-2 to TRBJ2-3; D gene ambiguous. The CDR3 contains 13 residues. V gave up 5 bases and J gave up 8 bases, with 14 bases separating them. Germline lookup yields CDR1 SGHTA and CDR2 FQGNSA.

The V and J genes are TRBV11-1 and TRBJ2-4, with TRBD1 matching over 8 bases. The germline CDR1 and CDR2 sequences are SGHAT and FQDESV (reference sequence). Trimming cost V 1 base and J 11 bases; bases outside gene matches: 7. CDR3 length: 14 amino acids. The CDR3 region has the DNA TGTGCCAGCAGCTTAGAGGACAGGGTTGAGTTTCAGTACTTC. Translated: CASSLEDRVEFQYF.

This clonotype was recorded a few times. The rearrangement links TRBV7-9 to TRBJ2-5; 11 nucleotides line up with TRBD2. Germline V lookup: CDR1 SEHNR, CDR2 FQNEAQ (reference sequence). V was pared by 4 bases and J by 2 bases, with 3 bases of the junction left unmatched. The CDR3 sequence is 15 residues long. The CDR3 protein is CASSWLAGGQETQYF. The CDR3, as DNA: TGTGCCAGCAGCTGGCTAGCGGGGGGACAAGAGACCCAGTACTTC.

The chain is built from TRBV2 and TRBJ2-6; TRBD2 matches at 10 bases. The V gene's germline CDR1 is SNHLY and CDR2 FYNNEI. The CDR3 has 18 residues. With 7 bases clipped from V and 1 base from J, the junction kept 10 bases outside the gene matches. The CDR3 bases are TGTGCCAGCACTATTTGGGCTAGCGGGAGTTCTGGGGCCAACGTCCTGACTTTC. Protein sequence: CASTIWASGSSGANVLTF.

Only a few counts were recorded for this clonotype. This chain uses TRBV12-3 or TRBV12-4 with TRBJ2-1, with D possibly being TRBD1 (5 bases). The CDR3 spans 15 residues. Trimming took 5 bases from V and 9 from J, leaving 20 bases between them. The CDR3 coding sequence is TGTGCCAGCAGTCCCCGTATCTTGACAGTCAGTGAGCAGTTCTTC. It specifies CASSPRILTVSEQFF.

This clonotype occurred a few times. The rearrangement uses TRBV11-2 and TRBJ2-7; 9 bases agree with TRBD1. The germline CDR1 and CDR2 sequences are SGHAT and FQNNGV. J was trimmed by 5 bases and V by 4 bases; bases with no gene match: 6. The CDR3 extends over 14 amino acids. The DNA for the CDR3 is TGTGCCAGCAGCTGGACAACAGGGGGCAACGAGCAGTACTTC. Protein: CASSWTTGGNEQYF.

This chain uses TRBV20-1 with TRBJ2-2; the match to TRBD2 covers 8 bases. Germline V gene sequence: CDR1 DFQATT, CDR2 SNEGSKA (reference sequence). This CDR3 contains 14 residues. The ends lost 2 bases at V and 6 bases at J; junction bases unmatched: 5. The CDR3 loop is CSARPSGSSGELFF. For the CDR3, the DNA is TGCAGTGCTAGACCCAGCGGGAGTTCCGGGGAGCTGTTTTTT.

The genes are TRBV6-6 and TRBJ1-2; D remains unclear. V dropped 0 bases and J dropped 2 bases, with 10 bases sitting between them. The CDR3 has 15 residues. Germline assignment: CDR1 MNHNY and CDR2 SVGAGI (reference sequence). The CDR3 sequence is CASSYSSVQNYGYTF. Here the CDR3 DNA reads TGTGCCAGCAGTTACTCGAGCGTACAGAACTATGGCTACACCTTC.

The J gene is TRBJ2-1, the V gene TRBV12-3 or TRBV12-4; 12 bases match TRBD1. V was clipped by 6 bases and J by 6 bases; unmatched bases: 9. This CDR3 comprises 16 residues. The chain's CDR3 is CASRRDRGLSVNEQFF. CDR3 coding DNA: TGTGCCAGCAGACGGGACAGGGGGCTGAGTGTCAATGAGCAGTTCTTC.

DNA of the CDR3: TGTGCCAGCAGCCTCTGGACAGGGTGGGGAGACAATCAGCCCCAGCATTTT. Translated, it gives CASSLWTGWGDNQPQHF. The gene calls are TRBV7-9 and TRBJ1-5, with TRBD1 identical over 8 bases. Germline CDR1 is SEHNR and CDR2 is FQNEAQ (reference sequence). The CDR3 is 17 amino acids. The V segment lost 5 bases and the J segment 3 bases; nucleotides outside the gene matches: 12.